This paragraph covers one T cell receptor beta chain sequence. Its target is unknown. This CDR3 region has 14 residues. The V segment lost 4 bases and the J segment 0 bases; nucleotides outside the gene matches: 6. Germline CDR1 and CDR2: SQVTM and ANQGSEA. The data derive from a study of STAT3 mutations in large granular lymphocyte leukemia. Study context: Roughly half the longitudinally sequenced T-LGLL patients had canonical STAT3 mutations. General observations from the study: Some patients had dominant TCR clones larger than their STAT3 mutant burden. In about 30% of the 18 patients, new TCR clonotypes emerged after therapy. At least one immunodominant TCR beta clonotype appeared in every T-cell large granular lymphocyte leukemia patient.

Using immunoSEQ multiplex PCR, the repertoire was profiled, and TCRdb retains in-frame clones only, with some absent. This table has approximately 3,200 clones, roughly 90% appearing once. The chain links TRBV29-1 to TRBJ2-7, with 7 bases aligning to TRBD1. The sequence came from a man aged 35 to 55 with T-cell large granular lymphocyte leukemia. Some clones in this sample may be carry-over from other donors' samples. Input material: peripheral blood mononuclear cells. The CDR3 DNA follows: TGCAGCGTTGGGGACAGAGTCAGCTCCTACGAGCAGTACTTC. It specifies CSVGDRVSSYEQYF.